What follows are 6 T cell receptor beta chains derived from one specimen sequenced in a study of T cell responses to AZD1222 COVID-19 vaccine. Assay used: immunoSEQ multiplex PCR; TCRdb lists only in-frame clones, some missing. The table has some 140,000 clones, 90% to 95% seen once; the top ten hold 1.9%. Material: peripheral blood, obtained on day 0 of AZD1222 vaccination. These TCRs come from an adult in good health.

A few counts support this clone. The V gene is TRBV6-6, the J gene TRBJ1-1; 11 bases fit TRBD1. Trimming cost V 6 bases and J 10 bases; bases outside gene matches: 4. From germline, CDR1 is MNHNY and CDR2 SVGAGI (reference sequence). This CDR3 is 12 amino acids long. In DNA form, the CDR3 reads TGTGCCAGCAGCCCTGGACAGGGGGCAGCTTTCTTT. This gives the protein CASSPGQGAAFF.

This sequence joins TRBV7-2 and TRBJ2-3; 14 bases are a match to TRBD2. The CDR3 is 14 residues long. The ends lost 4 bases at V and 9 bases at J; junction bases unmatched: 3. CDR1 and CDR2 from the germline V gene are SGHTA and FQGNSA. This CDR3 reads CASSSRTSGGTQYF. DNA for the CDR3: TGTGCCAGCAGCTCCCGGACTAGCGGGGGGACGCAGTATTTT.

The chain recombines TRBV3-1 (or the pseudogene TRBV3-2) with TRBJ2-3, with no clear D. The CDR3 spans 13 residues. Germline lookup yields CDR1 LGHDT and CDR2 YNNKEL (reference sequence). The V gene lost 4 bases and the J gene lost 0 bases, with 5 bases spanning the gap. The CDR3 protein is CASSPSSTDTQYF. The CDR3 nucleotides are TGTGCCAGCAGCCCGAGCAGCACAGATACGCAGTATTTT.

The count of this clone is one. The J gene is TRBJ1-1, the V gene TRBV7-9, with D possibly TRBD1 on 6 matching bases. V lost 3 bases to trimming and J lost 1 base, with 12 bases between them. CDR1 SEHNR and CDR2 FQNEAQ come from the germline V gene (reference sequence). This CDR3 spans 15 amino acids. Written as DNA, the CDR3 is TGTGCCAGCAGCTTTAGCGGACAGACGAACACTGAAGCTTTCTTT. Amino acids: CASSFSGQTNTEAFF. Using reference TRBV7-9 and TRBJ1-1 for the parts outside the CDR3, the full variable domain is DTGVSQNPRHKITKRGQNVTFRCDPISEHNRLYWYRQTLGQGPEFLTYFQNEAQLEKSRLLSDRFSAERPKGSFSTLEIQRTEQGDSAMYLCASSFSGQTNTEAFFGQGTRLTVV.

V usage is TRBV19 and J usage is TRBJ2-7; 7 bases line up with TRBD1. This CDR3 is built from 18 residues. Germline V gives CDR1 LNHDA, CDR2 SQIVND (reference sequence). V shed 3 bases and J 2 bases; nucleotides not matched to a gene: 16. CDR3 coding DNA: TGTGCCAGTAGTATTAAAGGACAGGCGCCGAGCTATCCCTACGAGCAGTACTTC. Translation gives CASSIKGQAPSYPYEQYF.

This chain connects TRBV10-3 to TRBJ1-6; D possibly corresponds to TRBD1 (5 bases). CDR3 length: 14 residues. Looked up from germline, CDR1 is ENHRY and CDR2 is SYGVKD. Trimming took off 2 bases at V and 13 bases at J, with 15 bases between the two ends. Here the CDR3 reads CAISERGRASPLHF. The CDR3 DNA follows: TGTGCCATCAGTGAGCGAGGCAGGGCAAGTCCCCTCCACTTT.